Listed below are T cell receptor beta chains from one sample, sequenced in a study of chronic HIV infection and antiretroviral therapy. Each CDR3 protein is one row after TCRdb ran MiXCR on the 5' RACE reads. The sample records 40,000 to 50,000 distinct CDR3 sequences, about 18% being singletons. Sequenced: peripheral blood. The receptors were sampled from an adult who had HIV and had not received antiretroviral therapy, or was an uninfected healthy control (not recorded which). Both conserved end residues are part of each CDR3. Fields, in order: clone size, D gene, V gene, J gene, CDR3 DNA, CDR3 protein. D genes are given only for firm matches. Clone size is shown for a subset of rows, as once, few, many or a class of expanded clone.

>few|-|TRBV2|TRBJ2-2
TGTGCCAGCAGTCGAGACTCCGCCGGGGAGCTGTTTTTT
CASSRDSAGELFF
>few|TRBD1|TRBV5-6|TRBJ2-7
TGTGCCAGCAGCTTGGATCTGGGACAGGTTACCTACGAGCAGTACTTC
CASSLDLGQVTYEQYF
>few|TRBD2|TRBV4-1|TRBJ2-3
TGCGCCAGCAGCCAAGCGGGTAGCGGGGGAGATACGCAGTATTTT
CASSQAGSGGDTQYF
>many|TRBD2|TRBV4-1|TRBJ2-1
TGCGCCAGCAGCCAAGATCGGGCTAGCGGTCGAGTATATGAGCAGTTCTTC
CASSQDRASGRVYEQFF
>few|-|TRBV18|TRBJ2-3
TGTGCCAGCTCACCATCGGCGGAGGGTCTAGGAGGTGACATTTGGACAGATACGCAGTATTTT
CASSPSAEGLGGDIWTDTQYF
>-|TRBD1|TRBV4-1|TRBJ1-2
TGCGCCAGCAGCCCAGGACAGGGGGGCTATGGCTACACCTTC
CASSPGQGGYGYTF
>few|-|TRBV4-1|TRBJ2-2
TGCGCCAGCAGCCAAGAATTGGTACAGACCGGGGAGCTGTTTTTT
CASSQELVQTGELFF
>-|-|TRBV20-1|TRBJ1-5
TGCAGTGCTAGATCCAGGAGCAATCAGCCCCAGCATTTT
CSARSRSNQPQHF
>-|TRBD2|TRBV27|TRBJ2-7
TGTGCCAGCAGCCCCTACAGACTAGCGGGAGGGCCGTTAAACGAGCAGTACTTC
CASSPYRLAGGPLNEQYF
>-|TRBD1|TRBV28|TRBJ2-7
TGTGCCAGCAGTGGACAGGGGGCGCGGTCCTTTCTCTACGAGCAGTACTTC
CASSGQGARSFLYEQYF
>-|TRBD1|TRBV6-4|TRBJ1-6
TGTGCCAGCAGTGACTCCCGGACAGGGGTCAGCTCCTATAATTCACCCCTCCACTTT
CASSDSRTGVSSYNSPLHF
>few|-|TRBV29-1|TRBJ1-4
TGCAGCGTTGAAGATGTGGTCCAGGACACAGGAGTGGAAAAACTGTTTTTT
CSVEDVVQDTGVEKLFF
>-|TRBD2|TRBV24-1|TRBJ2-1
TGTGCCACCTCACCGACTAGCGGGGTTAACAATGAGCAGTTCTTC
CATSPTSGVNNEQFF
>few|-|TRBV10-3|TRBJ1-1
TGTGCCATCAGTGAGAGGGGAACTGAAGCTTTCTTT
CAISERGTEAFF
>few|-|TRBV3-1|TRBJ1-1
TGTGCCAGCAGCCAAGAACACACTGAAGCTTTCTTT
CASSQEHTEAFF
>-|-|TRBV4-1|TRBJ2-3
TGCGCCAGCAGCCGGGAAGTTAAAAGCACAGATACGCAGTATTTT
CASSREVKSTDTQYF
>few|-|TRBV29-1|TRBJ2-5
TGCAGCGTTGACAGGGAGACCCAGTACTTC
CSVDRETQYF
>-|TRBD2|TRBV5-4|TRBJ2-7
TGTGCCAGCAGCTTGGCGGGAGGCACCTACGAGCAGTACTTC
CASSLAGGTYEQYF
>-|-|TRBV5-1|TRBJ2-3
TGCGCCAGCAGCTTGGACTCACGAGATACGCAGTATTTT
CASSLDSRDTQYF
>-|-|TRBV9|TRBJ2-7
TGTGCCAGCAGCGTAGGAGAGGGAGCGACGGGCGAGCAGTACTTC
CASSVGEGATGEQYF
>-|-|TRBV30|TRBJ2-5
TGTGCCTGGAGTGGGGTGACGGAAAGAGAGACCCAGTACTTC
CAWSGVTERETQYF
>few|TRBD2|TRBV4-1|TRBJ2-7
TGCGCCAGCAGCCAAAGGACTAGCGGGACCTACGAGCAGTACTTC
CASSQRTSGTYEQYF
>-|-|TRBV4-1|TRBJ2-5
TGCGCCAGCAGCCTCCGTCCCGCGTTACAAGAGACCCAGTACTTC
CASSLRPALQETQYF
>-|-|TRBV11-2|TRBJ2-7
TGTGCCAGCAGCCAACCAGGCCTGGGGGAGCAGTACTTC
CASSQPGLGEQYF
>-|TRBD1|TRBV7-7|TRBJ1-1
TGTGCTAGCATCCCATTTCGGGACAGTGGATTAGCTTTCTTT
CASIPFRDSGLAFF
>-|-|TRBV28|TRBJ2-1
TGTGCCAGCAGTCCCAATCCCGGGACCCCCATCGGATACCCCTTC
CASSPNPGTPIGYPF
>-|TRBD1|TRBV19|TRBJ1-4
TGTGCCAGTAGTCTGACAGGGGAACGGAACGAAAAACTGTTTTTT
CASSLTGERNEKLFF
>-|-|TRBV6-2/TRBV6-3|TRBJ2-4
TGTGCCAGCGGGGGACTGCCTAGCATTCAGTACTTC
CASGGLPSIQYF
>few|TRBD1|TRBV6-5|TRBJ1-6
TGTGCCAGCAGTTACGTGACAGGGGGTTCACCCCTCCACTTT
CASSYVTGGSPLHF
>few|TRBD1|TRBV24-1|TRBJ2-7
TGTGCCACCAGTGTAGGACAGGGCGCCCGTGAGCAGTACTTC
CATSVGQGAREQYF
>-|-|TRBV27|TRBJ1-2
TGTGCCAGCAGTTTAAGGGCGGGGGCCAGCTATGGCTACACCTTC
CASSLRAGASYGYTF
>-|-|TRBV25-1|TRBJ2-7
TGTGCCAGCAGGAAGGTGGGGTACGAGCAGTACTTC
CASRKVGYEQYF
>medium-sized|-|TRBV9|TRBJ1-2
TGTGCCAGCAGCGTTGACCGGGACACATCTAACTATGGCTACACCTTC
CASSVDRDTSNYGYTF
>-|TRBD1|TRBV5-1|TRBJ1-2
TGCGCCAGCAGCCCTCAACGGGACAGCCCCTATGGCTACACCTTC
CASSPQRDSPYGYTF
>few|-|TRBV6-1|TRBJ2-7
TGTGCCAGCAGGGGGTTACGGTACGAGCAGTACTTC
CASRGLRYEQYF
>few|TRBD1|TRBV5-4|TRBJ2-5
TGTGCCAGCAGCTTGATGACAGGGGCCCAAGAGACCCAGTACTTC
CASSLMTGAQETQYF
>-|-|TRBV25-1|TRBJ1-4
TGTGCCAGCAGTGCACAGGGTGTCGGTGAAAAACTGTTTTTT
CASSAQGVGEKLFF
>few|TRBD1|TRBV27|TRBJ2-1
TGTGCCAGCAGCCTGAACAGGGGCAATGAGCAGTTCTTC
CASSLNRGNEQFF
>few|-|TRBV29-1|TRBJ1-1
TGCAGCGTTCGGAGTTCACCTGAAGCTTTCTTT
CSVRSSPEAFF
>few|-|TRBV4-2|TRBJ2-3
TGTGCCAGCAGCCAAGAGGCGGGGCAGGCCGGCGATACGCAGTATTTT
CASSQEAGQAGDTQYF
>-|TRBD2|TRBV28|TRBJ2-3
TGTGCCAGCACGCATAGCGGGAGTAGGGATACGCAGTATTTT
CASTHSGSRDTQYF
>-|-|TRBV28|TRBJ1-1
TGTGCCAGCAGTTTATCCTCTGATTGGGGGCGGGTCGCCACTGAAGCTTTCTTT
CASSLSSDWGRVATEAFF